The rows below give T cell receptor beta chains drawn from one sample of a study of shared clonotypes between healthy human individuals. Here immunoSEQ multiplex PCR was the method, and the copy in TCRdb shows in-frame clones only, minus some. The sample includes roughly 810,000 clones, roughly 96% seen only once; the top ten take less than 0.25%. The sequenced material came from naive CD8+ T cells sorted from blood. These receptors came from a man aged 25 to 40 in good health. Both conserved end residues are part of each CDR3. The D gene is left open where the match is weak.

D,J,V,CDR3
-,TRBJ2-3,TRBV19,CASSPLTGTSSTDTQYF
-,TRBJ2-7,TRBV7-9,CASSSSQGITSYEQYF
-,TRBJ2-7,TRBV21-1,CASSKEGSGRAFTYEQYF
-,TRBJ2-3,TRBV18,CASSPISWRATDTQYF
-,TRBJ2-1,TRBV19,CASSIAVFVRFEQFF
-,TRBJ1-1,TRBV27,CASSLNDVGDEAFF
-,TRBJ2-1,TRBV4-1,CASRRGPRGDEQFF
-,TRBJ1-4,TRBV7-9,CASSFAGHEKLFF
-,TRBJ2-1,TRBV27,CASSLLGGDYEQFF
-,TRBJ2-5,TRBV14,CASSQVSAWGYQETQYF
TRBD2,TRBJ2-1,TRBV7-9,CASSFLIDGLASYNEQFF
-,TRBJ2-3,TRBV29-1,CSGEQGPYTQYF
-,TRBJ1-3,TRBV28,CASSSLDRSAGGNTIYF
-,TRBJ2-7,TRBV6-1,CASSEVSGPPTYEQYF
-,TRBJ2-7,TRBV18,CASSPPDGSSYEQYF
-,TRBJ2-1,TRBV10-3,CAISEVGSGAYNEQFF